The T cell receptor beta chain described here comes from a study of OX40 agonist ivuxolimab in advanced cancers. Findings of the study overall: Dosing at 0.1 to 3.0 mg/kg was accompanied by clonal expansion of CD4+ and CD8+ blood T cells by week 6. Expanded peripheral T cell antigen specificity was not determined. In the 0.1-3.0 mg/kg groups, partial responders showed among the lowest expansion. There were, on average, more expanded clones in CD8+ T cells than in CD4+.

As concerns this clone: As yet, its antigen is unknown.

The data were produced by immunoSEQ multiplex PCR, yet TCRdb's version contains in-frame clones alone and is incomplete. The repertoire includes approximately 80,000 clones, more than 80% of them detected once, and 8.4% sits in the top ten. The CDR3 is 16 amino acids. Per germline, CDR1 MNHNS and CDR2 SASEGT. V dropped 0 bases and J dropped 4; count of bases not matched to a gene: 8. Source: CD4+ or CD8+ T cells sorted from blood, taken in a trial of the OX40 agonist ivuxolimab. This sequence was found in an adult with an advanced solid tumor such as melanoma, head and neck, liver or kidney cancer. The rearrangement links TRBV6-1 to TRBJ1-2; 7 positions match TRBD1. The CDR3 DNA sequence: TGTGCCAGCAGTGAAGCGCCCAGGGGGGGCCGCTATGGCTACACCTTC. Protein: CASSEAPRGGRYGYTF.